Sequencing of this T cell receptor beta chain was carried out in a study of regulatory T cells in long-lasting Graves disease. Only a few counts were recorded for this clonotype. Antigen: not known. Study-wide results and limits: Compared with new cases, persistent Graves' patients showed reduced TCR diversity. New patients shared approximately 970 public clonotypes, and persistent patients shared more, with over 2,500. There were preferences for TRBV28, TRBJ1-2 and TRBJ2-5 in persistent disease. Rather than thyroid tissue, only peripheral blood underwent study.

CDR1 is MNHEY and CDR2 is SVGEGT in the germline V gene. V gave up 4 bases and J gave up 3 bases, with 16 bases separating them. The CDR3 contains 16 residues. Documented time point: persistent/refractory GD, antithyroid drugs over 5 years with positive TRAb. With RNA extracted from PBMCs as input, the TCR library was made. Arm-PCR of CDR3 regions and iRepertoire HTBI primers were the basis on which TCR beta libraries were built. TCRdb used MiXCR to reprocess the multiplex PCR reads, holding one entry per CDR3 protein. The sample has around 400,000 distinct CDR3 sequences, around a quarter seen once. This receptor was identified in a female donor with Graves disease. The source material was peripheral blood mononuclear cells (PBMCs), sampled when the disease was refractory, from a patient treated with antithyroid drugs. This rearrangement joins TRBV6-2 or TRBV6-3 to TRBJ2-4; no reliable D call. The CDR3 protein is CASSCSIQRDKNIQYF. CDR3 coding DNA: TGTGCCAGCAGTTGCTCGATTCAGAGAGACAAAAACATTCAGTACTTC.